This T cell receptor (beta chain) was found in a study of shared clonotypes between healthy human individuals. CDR3 length equals 16 residues. The germline gives CDR1 LNHDA, CDR2 SQIVND (reference sequence). With 4 bases clipped from V and 3 bases from J, the junction kept 5 bases outside the gene matches. Repertoires were generated with immunoSEQ multiplex PCR, while TCRdb's copy carries only in-frame clones and drops some. The sample has 2,500,000 or so clones, around 93% seen once. The gene calls are TRBV19 and TRBJ2-3, with 12 bases lining up with TRBD2. Sequenced material: naive CD4+ T cells from PBMCs. Indicated subset: CD45RA+ positively selected. This sequence originates from a man between 18 and 35 years old in good health. Some clones in this sample may be carry-over from other donors' samples. CDR3 nucleotides: TGTGCCAGTAGTAGAGCCGGGACTAGCGGGACAGATACGCAGTATTTT. It specifies CASSRAGTSGTDTQYF.